The sequence of this T cell receptor beta chain was determined in a study of CD4 and CD8 cells across lung adenocarcinoma regions. The patients had localized lung adenocarcinoma, a non-small cell subtype. MiXCR, run by TCRdb on the PCR reads, gives a single entry per CDR3 protein. The data show some 10,000 distinct CDR3 sequences, approximately 58% seen once. V shed 1 base and J shed 10 bases, with 18 bases lying between them. From germline, CDR1 is MNHEY and CDR2 SVGAGI. The CDR3 sequence is 15 residues long. The J gene is TRBJ2-3, the V gene TRBV6-5; tentative D call: TRBD1 (6 bases). The clonotype comes from a male donor with lung adenocarcinoma. The CD4 and CD8 labels of this study may be unreliable. Source material: CD8+ T cells from the margin of a lung tumor. Written as DNA, the CDR3 is TGTGCCAGCAGTTACTTGGGACACCGTCTCAACGCGCAGTATTTT. Amino acid sequence: CASSYLGHRLNAQYF.